These 7 T cell receptor beta chains share one sample of origin, sequenced in a study of human T cells and chemical hapten exposure. Stated time point: patch test 3, about 24 weeks after DPC sensitization. Treatment indicated: therapeutic diphenylcyclopropenone sensitization with weekly scalp DPC. TCRdb called the RACE reads again in MiXCR, with one record for every CDR3 protein. Among 150,000 to 200,000 distinct CDR3 sequences listed, roughly a quarter were seen once. Sequencing was performed on whole blood, taken in connection with sensitization to the hapten diphenylcyclopropenone (DPC). These receptors came from a woman in her forties with alopecia areata. Some clones in this sample may be carry-over from other donors' samples.

In its sample, this clonotype was seen a few times. The V gene is TRBV3-1, the J gene TRBJ2-5; the D gene is possibly TRBD2 (6 bases). CDR1 and CDR2 (germline): LGHDT, YNNKEL (reference sequence). Trimming took 4 bases from V and 5 from J, leaving 11 bases between them. The CDR3 has 13 amino acids. The DNA of the CDR3 is TGTGCCAGCAGCCGGGGGGTCCGGGAGACCCAGTACTTC. Translating gives CASSRGVRETQYF.

This clonotype was seen a handful of times. The gene calls are TRBV6-5 and TRBJ1-3, with a possible D match to TRBD1 (5 bases). The CDR3 extends over 15 amino acids. V was trimmed by 0 bases and J by 0 bases, leaving 6 bases between them. Per the germline V gene, CDR1 is MNHEY and CDR2 is SVGAGI. The CDR3 reads CASSYSTVSGNTIYF. Here the CDR3 DNA reads TGTGCCAGCAGTTACTCGACAGTCTCTGGAAACACCATATATTTT.

J is TRBJ2-7 and V is TRBV4-1; D gene unclear. CDR3 length equals 16 residues. V dropped 3 bases and J dropped 5 bases, with 20 bases sitting between them. CDR1 and CDR2 from the germline V gene are MGHRA and YSYEKL. The chain's CDR3 is CASSHVSVSASDEQYF. The CDR3 region has the DNA TGCGCCAGCAGCCACGTCAGTGTCAGTGCTTCCGACGAGCAGTACTTC.

V usage is TRBV7-9 and J usage is TRBJ2-4, with 8 positions matching TRBD1. V lost 5 bases, J lost 1 base, and 10 bases stayed unmatched. The CDR3 has 17 amino acids. Per the germline V gene, CDR1 is SEHNR and CDR2 is FQNEAQ (reference sequence). The CDR3 DNA reads TGTGCCAGCAGCCCGGGACAGGTGCCCGGGGCCAAAAACATTCAGTACTTC. Translating gives CASSPGQVPGAKNIQYF.

The CDR3 region is CAISESRTWLSTEAFF. CDR3 sequence (DNA): TGTGCCATCAGTGAGTCTAGGACATGGTTGTCCACTGAAGCTTTCTTT. The chain joins TRBV10-3 to TRBJ1-1, with a weak D call TRBD1 (5 bases). In germline, CDR1 is ENHRY, CDR2 SYGVKD. This CDR3 spans 16 amino acids. Trimming removed 0 bases at V and 4 bases at J, with 15 bases between.

V is TRBV28 and J is TRBJ1-2; D gene uncertain. The germline CDR1 and CDR2 sequences are MDHEN and SYDVKM. This CDR3 has 12 residues. The ends were cut back, 6 bases at V and 8 bases at J, with 13 bases in the middle. CDR3 in amino acids: CASSIGRSGYTF. DNA for the CDR3: TGTGCCAGCAGCATAGGACGATCCGGCTACACCTTC.

This clonotype has more than one count but fewer than ten. This chain links TRBV28 with TRBJ2-7; D possibly corresponds to TRBD1 (6 bases). Trimming cost V 5 bases and J 0 bases, with 14 bases left between them. Germline assignment: CDR1 MDHEN and CDR2 SYDVKM. The CDR3 length is 15 residues. The DNA of the CDR3 is TGTGCCAGCAGTACGGGACACCCGAGCTCCTACGAGCAGTACTTC. Its translation is CASSTGHPSSYEQYF.